This is a list of T cell receptor beta chains from one sample in a study of Ad26.COV2.S vaccination and SARS-CoV-2 variants. Repertoires were generated with immunoSEQ multiplex PCR, while TCRdb's copy carries only in-frame clones and drops some. Of about 350,000 clones in the sample, around 89% were seen once. The sample here was peripheral blood, taken in a trial of Ad26.COV2.S vaccine versus placebo. All receptors come from a person aged 18 to 65 who received the Ad26.COV2.S COVID-19 vaccine or a placebo. The CDR3 runs from the conserved cysteine through the conserved F or W. The order of the fields is J gene, V gene, D gene, clone size, CDR3 DNA, CDR3 protein. A D gene is named only where the DNA matches it firmly. Part of the rows lack a size; the others show once, few, many or a class for expanded clones.

j_gene: TRBJ2-1; v_gene: TRBV13; d_gene: TRBD2; abundance: NA; CDR3nt: TGTGCCAGCAGCTCACGGCTAGCGGGGGGACCCCGCTCCTACAATGAGCAGTTCTTC; CDR3aa: CASSSRLAGGPRSYNEQFF
j_gene: TRBJ2-2; v_gene: TRBV5-1; d_gene: NA; abundance: NA; CDR3nt: TGCGCCAGCAGCTTGGATCGGGGCGGGAATGATGCCGGGGAGCTGTTTTTT; CDR3aa: CASSLDRGGNDAGELFF
j_gene: TRBJ1-5; v_gene: TRBV19; d_gene: TRBD1; abundance: NA; CDR3nt: TGTGCCAGTAGCTTACAGGGGAGTCCCCAGCATTTT; CDR3aa: CASSLQGSPQHF
j_gene: TRBJ1-1; v_gene: TRBV5-1; d_gene: NA; abundance: NA; CDR3nt: TGCGCCAGCAGCCCACTTATTTTCAGGGAAACAGGGACTGAAGCTTTCTTT; CDR3aa: CASSPLIFRETGTEAFF
j_gene: TRBJ1-5; v_gene: TRBV28; d_gene: NA; abundance: NA; CDR3nt: TGTGCCAGCAGTCCCATGGGACAGCCCCAGCATTTT; CDR3aa: CASSPMGQPQHF
j_gene: TRBJ1-1; v_gene: TRBV5-8; d_gene: NA; abundance: NA; CDR3nt: TGTGCCAGCAGCTTGGCCCTGGGGCATTCCACTGAAGCTTTCTTT; CDR3aa: CASSLALGHSTEAFF
j_gene: TRBJ2-3; v_gene: TRBV2; d_gene: TRBD2; abundance: NA; CDR3nt: TGTGCCAGCAGTGAAGAAGCGGGAGCCGCAGATACGCAGTATTTT; CDR3aa: CASSEEAGAADTQYF
j_gene: TRBJ2-4; v_gene: TRBV7-9; d_gene: NA; abundance: NA; CDR3nt: TGTGCCAGCAGCTTAGGACGTAGTGGGGCCAAAAACATTCAGTACTTC; CDR3aa: CASSLGRSGAKNIQYF
j_gene: TRBJ1-1; v_gene: TRBV23-1; d_gene: NA; abundance: once; CDR3nt: TGCGCCTGCCTGCCGGATGGGGGTTGGACTGAAGCTTTCTTT; CDR3aa: CACLPDGGWTEAFF
j_gene: TRBJ2-5; v_gene: TRBV3-1/TRBV3-2; d_gene: NA; abundance: once; CDR3nt: TGTGCCAGCAGCCAAAACCAGGGGGAGACCCAGTACTTC; CDR3aa: CASSQNQGETQYF
j_gene: TRBJ1-1; v_gene: TRBV5-6; d_gene: NA; abundance: NA; CDR3nt: TGTGCCAGCAGCTTGGGGTTCGGGGGGTATGACACTGAAGCTTTCTTT; CDR3aa: CASSLGFGGYDTEAFF
j_gene: TRBJ2-3; v_gene: TRBV6-1; d_gene: NA; abundance: NA; CDR3nt: TGTGCCAGCAGTGAAGCAGGATGGTTTAGCACAGATACGCAGTATTTT; CDR3aa: CASSEAGWFSTDTQYF
j_gene: TRBJ2-5; v_gene: TRBV3-1/TRBV3-2; d_gene: NA; abundance: NA; CDR3nt: TGTGCCAGCAGCCAAGCACAGGCTCCCATGGCCCAGTACTTC; CDR3aa: CASSQAQAPMAQYF
j_gene: TRBJ1-3; v_gene: TRBV5-1; d_gene: NA; abundance: NA; CDR3nt: TGCGCCAGCAGCTTGAATACAGGGTCCTCTGGAAACACCATATATTTT; CDR3aa: CASSLNTGSSGNTIYF
j_gene: TRBJ2-1; v_gene: TRBV19; d_gene: NA; abundance: NA; CDR3nt: TGTGCCAGTAGTATAGGGGAGGGGGACTCCTTTAATGAGCAGTTCTTC; CDR3aa: CASSIGEGDSFNEQFF
j_gene: TRBJ2-1; v_gene: TRBV19; d_gene: NA; abundance: NA; CDR3nt: TGTGCCAGTAGTATAGAAGGGAGAGGGAATGAGCAGTTCTTC; CDR3aa: CASSIEGRGNEQFF
j_gene: TRBJ2-7; v_gene: TRBV4-1; d_gene: TRBD2; abundance: NA; CDR3nt: TGCGCCAGCAGCCTCTACCTAGCGGAAACGGAGCAGTACTTC; CDR3aa: CASSLYLAETEQYF
j_gene: TRBJ1-1; v_gene: TRBV27; d_gene: NA; abundance: NA; CDR3nt: TGTGCCAGCAGTTCATTCTCTATGAACACTGAAGCTTTCTTT; CDR3aa: CASSSFSMNTEAFF
j_gene: TRBJ2-7; v_gene: TRBV19; d_gene: TRBD2; abundance: NA; CDR3nt: TGTGCCAGTAGTTTCAGCGGGAGCGAGACCTACGAGCAGTACTTC; CDR3aa: CASSFSGSETYEQYF
j_gene: TRBJ2-2; v_gene: TRBV4-3; d_gene: NA; abundance: NA; CDR3nt: TGCGCCAGCAGCCAAGATGGGGCAGGGAGGCACACCGGGGAGCTGTTTTTT; CDR3aa: CASSQDGAGRHTGELFF
j_gene: TRBJ2-7; v_gene: TRBV7-9; d_gene: TRBD2; abundance: NA; CDR3nt: TGTGCCAGCAGCCTTGGCCTAGCGGAAACCTACGAGCAGTACTTC; CDR3aa: CASSLGLAETYEQYF
j_gene: TRBJ2-3; v_gene: TRBV5-1; d_gene: TRBD1; abundance: NA; CDR3nt: TGCGCCAGCAGGGGAGGACAGGGGGCCCCAGATACGCAGTATTTT; CDR3aa: CASRGGQGAPDTQYF
j_gene: TRBJ1-5; v_gene: TRBV27; d_gene: NA; abundance: NA; CDR3nt: TGTGCCAGCAGTTTATTGCCCGGGGCCAATCAGCCCCAGCATTTT; CDR3aa: CASSLLPGANQPQHF
j_gene: TRBJ2-6; v_gene: TRBV5-1; d_gene: NA; abundance: NA; CDR3nt: TGCGCCAGCAGCGCTTCTGGGGCCAACGTCCTGACTTTC; CDR3aa: CASSASGANVLTF
j_gene: TRBJ2-2; v_gene: TRBV7-8; d_gene: NA; abundance: NA; CDR3nt: TGTGCCAGCAGCTTGGGGGGTACGGCCGGGGAGCTGTTTTTT; CDR3aa: CASSLGGTAGELFF
j_gene: TRBJ1-4; v_gene: TRBV7-9; d_gene: NA; abundance: NA; CDR3nt: TGTGCCAGCAGCTTGCCGGACCCTAATGAAAAACTGTTTTTT; CDR3aa: CASSLPDPNEKLFF
j_gene: TRBJ2-1; v_gene: TRBV19; d_gene: NA; abundance: NA; CDR3nt: TGTGCCAGTAGTATCACTCCCCTCTCCTACAATGAGCAGTTCTTC; CDR3aa: CASSITPLSYNEQFF
j_gene: TRBJ1-5; v_gene: TRBV7-2; d_gene: NA; abundance: few; CDR3nt: TGTGCCAGCAGCTTTCCTGGTTGGCAGCCCCAGCATTTT; CDR3aa: CASSFPGWQPQHF
j_gene: TRBJ2-7; v_gene: TRBV6-5; d_gene: TRBD2; abundance: NA; CDR3nt: TGTGCCAGCAGAGGGTTGGCCTTCGGGGGGTACGAGCAGTACTTC; CDR3aa: CASRGLAFGGYEQYF
j_gene: TRBJ2-2; v_gene: TRBV12-3/TRBV12-4; d_gene: NA; abundance: NA; CDR3nt: TGTGCCAGCAGTTTGCTGGGCCCCGGGGAGCTGTTTTTT; CDR3aa: CASSLLGPGELFF
j_gene: TRBJ1-5; v_gene: TRBV7-8; d_gene: NA; abundance: few; CDR3nt: TGTGCCAGCAGCCCTAGGGGGTATAGCAATCAGCCCCAGCATTTT; CDR3aa: CASSPRGYSNQPQHF
j_gene: TRBJ2-1; v_gene: TRBV6-5; d_gene: TRBD1; abundance: NA; CDR3nt: TGTGCCAGCAGTTATGACAGGGGCGATTACCACCAGTTCTTC; CDR3aa: CASSYDRGDYHQFF
j_gene: TRBJ2-7; v_gene: TRBV10-1; d_gene: TRBD2; abundance: NA; CDR3nt: TGCGCCAGCAGTGAGGGACTAGCCGCCGGCTACGAGCAGTACTTC; CDR3aa: CASSEGLAAGYEQYF
j_gene: TRBJ2-4; v_gene: TRBV9; d_gene: NA; abundance: once; CDR3nt: TGTGCCAGCAGCGTAGGTGGAGCGGGAGCCAAAAACATTCAGTACTTC; CDR3aa: CASSVGGAGAKNIQYF
j_gene: TRBJ2-3; v_gene: TRBV9; d_gene: NA; abundance: once; CDR3nt: TGTGCCAGCAGCGTAGCGGGACGTACATTGGCAGATACGCAGTATTTT; CDR3aa: CASSVAGRTLADTQYF
j_gene: TRBJ1-2; v_gene: TRBV18; d_gene: TRBD1; abundance: few; CDR3nt: TGTGCCAGCTCGGGGACAGGAGCTGACTATGGCTACACCTTC; CDR3aa: CASSGTGADYGYTF
j_gene: TRBJ2-7; v_gene: TRBV3-1/TRBV3-2; d_gene: NA; abundance: NA; CDR3nt: TGTGCCAGCAGCCAAGATCCAAGGGTCTACGAGCAGTACTTC; CDR3aa: CASSQDPRVYEQYF
j_gene: TRBJ2-5; v_gene: TRBV19; d_gene: NA; abundance: NA; CDR3nt: TGTGCCAGTTCTAGGGAGCCCCGGGAGACCCAGTACTTC; CDR3aa: CASSREPRETQYF
j_gene: TRBJ1-1; v_gene: TRBV18; d_gene: NA; abundance: NA; CDR3nt: TGTGCCAGCTCACGGGTCTCGGGGGTAGTGGGCACTGAAGCTTTCTTT; CDR3aa: CASSRVSGVVGTEAFF
j_gene: TRBJ2-7; v_gene: TRBV7-9; d_gene: TRBD2; abundance: few; CDR3nt: TGTGCCAGCAGCCCCCCGTTAGCGGGGTCCTACGAGCAGTACTTC; CDR3aa: CASSPPLAGSYEQYF
j_gene: TRBJ1-1; v_gene: TRBV4-3; d_gene: NA; abundance: NA; CDR3nt: TGCGCCAGCAGCCAAGATACAGGAGGGTCTGAAGCTTTCTTT; CDR3aa: CASSQDTGGSEAFF
j_gene: TRBJ2-7; v_gene: TRBV18; d_gene: NA; abundance: NA; CDR3nt: TGTGCCAGCTCAGAACAGGGGGGGTACGAGCAGTACTTC; CDR3aa: CASSEQGGYEQYF
j_gene: TRBJ2-1; v_gene: TRBV6-5; d_gene: NA; abundance: NA; CDR3nt: TGTGCCAGCGCCGGGACACTTTACAATGAGCAGTTCTTC; CDR3aa: CASAGTLYNEQFF
j_gene: TRBJ1-1; v_gene: TRBV9; d_gene: NA; abundance: NA; CDR3nt: TGTGCCAGCAGCGTAGCTCACTCGAGGAACACTGAAGCTTTCTTT; CDR3aa: CASSVAHSRNTEAFF
j_gene: TRBJ2-5; v_gene: TRBV6-6; d_gene: NA; abundance: NA; CDR3nt: TGTGCCAGCAGTTACACGGCGGAGACCCAGTACTTC; CDR3aa: CASSYTAETQYF